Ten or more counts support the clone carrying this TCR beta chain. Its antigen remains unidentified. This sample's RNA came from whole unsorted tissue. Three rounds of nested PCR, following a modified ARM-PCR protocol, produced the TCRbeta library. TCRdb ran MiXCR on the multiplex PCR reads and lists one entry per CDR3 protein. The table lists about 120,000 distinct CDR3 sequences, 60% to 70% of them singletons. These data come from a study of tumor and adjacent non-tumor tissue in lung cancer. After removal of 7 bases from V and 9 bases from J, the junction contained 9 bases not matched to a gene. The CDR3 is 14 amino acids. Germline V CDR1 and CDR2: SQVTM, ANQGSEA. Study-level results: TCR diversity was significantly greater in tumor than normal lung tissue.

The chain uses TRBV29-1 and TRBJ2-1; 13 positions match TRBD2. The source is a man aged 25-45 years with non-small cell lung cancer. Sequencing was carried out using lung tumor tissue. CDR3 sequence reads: CSAKRTSGSVEQFF. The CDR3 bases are TGCAGCGCCAAACGGACTAGCGGGAGCGTTGAGCAGTTCTTC.